The rows below give T cell receptor beta chains drawn from one sample of a study of OX40 agonist ivuxolimab in advanced cancers. Data came from immunoSEQ multiplex PCR; TCRdb stores just in-frame clones and leaves some out. The repertoire holds about 36,000 clones, about 88% seen once, with approximately 4.1% in the top ten. The specimen comprised CD4+ or CD8+ T cells sorted from blood, sampled in a trial of the OX40 agonist ivuxolimab. The receptor source for this set is an adult with an advanced solid tumor such as melanoma, head and neck, liver or kidney cancer. CDR3s include the opening cysteine and the closing phenylalanine or tryptophan. A D gene is named only where the DNA matches it firmly. Clone size is stated in some rows and not others, as once, few, many or a class when expanded.

CDR3nt,CDR3aa,v_gene,d_gene,abundance,j_gene
TGTGCCAGCAGCATTAAGACAGGGCTCCATGGCTACACCTTC,CASSIKTGLHGYTF,TRBV5-4,TRBD1,NA,TRBJ1-2
TGTGCCAGCACCGGTACAAACTACGAGCAGTACTTC,CASTGTNYEQYF,TRBV28,NA,NA,TRBJ2-7
TGTGCCAGCAGACCTAGCGGGGCAGATACGCAGTATTTT,CASRPSGADTQYF,TRBV9,TRBD2,NA,TRBJ2-3
TGTGCCAGCAGTTTACCGAGCCGGCCAGAAAAACTGTTTTTT,CASSLPSRPEKLFF,TRBV28,NA,NA,TRBJ1-4
TGTGCCAGCAGAAACACTTTTTTCAGGGAGGCTGGAAACACCATATATTTT,CASRNTFFREAGNTIYF,TRBV11-2,NA,NA,TRBJ1-3
TGTGCCAGCTCACCAACTAGTGGGACTAGCACAGATACGCAGTATTTT,CASSPTSGTSTDTQYF,TRBV18,NA,NA,TRBJ2-3
TGTGCCAGCAGTTTCCGGCAGCCAAATCAGCCCCAGCATTTT,CASSFRQPNQPQHF,TRBV28,NA,once,TRBJ1-5
TGTGCCAGCAGTTCAAATTCCAGGGGGCGGGGGTCCTACGAGCAGTACTTC,CASSSNSRGRGSYEQYF,TRBV28,NA,once,TRBJ2-7
TGTGCCAGTAGTAAGACTGGGATTTTGAACACAGATACGCAGTATTTT,CASSKTGILNTDTQYF,TRBV19,NA,NA,TRBJ2-3
TGTGCCAGCAGTGCCCAAGGGGACTCGGTCAGGGGGAATACGCAGTATTTT,CASSAQGDSVRGNTQYF,TRBV28,NA,NA,TRBJ2-3
TGTGCCAGCAGCGCCTACCCCCAGAACTCCTATAATTCACCCCTCCACTTT,CASSAYPQNSYNSPLHF,TRBV5-8,NA,NA,TRBJ1-6
TGTGCCAGCAGTGATATAGCGGCAGTTCAGCCCCAGCATTTT,CASSDIAAVQPQHF,TRBV2,NA,NA,TRBJ1-5
TGTGCCAGCAGCAATAGCGGGAGAACAAGGGAGACCCAGTACTTC,CASSNSGRTRETQYF,TRBV7-8,TRBD2,once,TRBJ2-5